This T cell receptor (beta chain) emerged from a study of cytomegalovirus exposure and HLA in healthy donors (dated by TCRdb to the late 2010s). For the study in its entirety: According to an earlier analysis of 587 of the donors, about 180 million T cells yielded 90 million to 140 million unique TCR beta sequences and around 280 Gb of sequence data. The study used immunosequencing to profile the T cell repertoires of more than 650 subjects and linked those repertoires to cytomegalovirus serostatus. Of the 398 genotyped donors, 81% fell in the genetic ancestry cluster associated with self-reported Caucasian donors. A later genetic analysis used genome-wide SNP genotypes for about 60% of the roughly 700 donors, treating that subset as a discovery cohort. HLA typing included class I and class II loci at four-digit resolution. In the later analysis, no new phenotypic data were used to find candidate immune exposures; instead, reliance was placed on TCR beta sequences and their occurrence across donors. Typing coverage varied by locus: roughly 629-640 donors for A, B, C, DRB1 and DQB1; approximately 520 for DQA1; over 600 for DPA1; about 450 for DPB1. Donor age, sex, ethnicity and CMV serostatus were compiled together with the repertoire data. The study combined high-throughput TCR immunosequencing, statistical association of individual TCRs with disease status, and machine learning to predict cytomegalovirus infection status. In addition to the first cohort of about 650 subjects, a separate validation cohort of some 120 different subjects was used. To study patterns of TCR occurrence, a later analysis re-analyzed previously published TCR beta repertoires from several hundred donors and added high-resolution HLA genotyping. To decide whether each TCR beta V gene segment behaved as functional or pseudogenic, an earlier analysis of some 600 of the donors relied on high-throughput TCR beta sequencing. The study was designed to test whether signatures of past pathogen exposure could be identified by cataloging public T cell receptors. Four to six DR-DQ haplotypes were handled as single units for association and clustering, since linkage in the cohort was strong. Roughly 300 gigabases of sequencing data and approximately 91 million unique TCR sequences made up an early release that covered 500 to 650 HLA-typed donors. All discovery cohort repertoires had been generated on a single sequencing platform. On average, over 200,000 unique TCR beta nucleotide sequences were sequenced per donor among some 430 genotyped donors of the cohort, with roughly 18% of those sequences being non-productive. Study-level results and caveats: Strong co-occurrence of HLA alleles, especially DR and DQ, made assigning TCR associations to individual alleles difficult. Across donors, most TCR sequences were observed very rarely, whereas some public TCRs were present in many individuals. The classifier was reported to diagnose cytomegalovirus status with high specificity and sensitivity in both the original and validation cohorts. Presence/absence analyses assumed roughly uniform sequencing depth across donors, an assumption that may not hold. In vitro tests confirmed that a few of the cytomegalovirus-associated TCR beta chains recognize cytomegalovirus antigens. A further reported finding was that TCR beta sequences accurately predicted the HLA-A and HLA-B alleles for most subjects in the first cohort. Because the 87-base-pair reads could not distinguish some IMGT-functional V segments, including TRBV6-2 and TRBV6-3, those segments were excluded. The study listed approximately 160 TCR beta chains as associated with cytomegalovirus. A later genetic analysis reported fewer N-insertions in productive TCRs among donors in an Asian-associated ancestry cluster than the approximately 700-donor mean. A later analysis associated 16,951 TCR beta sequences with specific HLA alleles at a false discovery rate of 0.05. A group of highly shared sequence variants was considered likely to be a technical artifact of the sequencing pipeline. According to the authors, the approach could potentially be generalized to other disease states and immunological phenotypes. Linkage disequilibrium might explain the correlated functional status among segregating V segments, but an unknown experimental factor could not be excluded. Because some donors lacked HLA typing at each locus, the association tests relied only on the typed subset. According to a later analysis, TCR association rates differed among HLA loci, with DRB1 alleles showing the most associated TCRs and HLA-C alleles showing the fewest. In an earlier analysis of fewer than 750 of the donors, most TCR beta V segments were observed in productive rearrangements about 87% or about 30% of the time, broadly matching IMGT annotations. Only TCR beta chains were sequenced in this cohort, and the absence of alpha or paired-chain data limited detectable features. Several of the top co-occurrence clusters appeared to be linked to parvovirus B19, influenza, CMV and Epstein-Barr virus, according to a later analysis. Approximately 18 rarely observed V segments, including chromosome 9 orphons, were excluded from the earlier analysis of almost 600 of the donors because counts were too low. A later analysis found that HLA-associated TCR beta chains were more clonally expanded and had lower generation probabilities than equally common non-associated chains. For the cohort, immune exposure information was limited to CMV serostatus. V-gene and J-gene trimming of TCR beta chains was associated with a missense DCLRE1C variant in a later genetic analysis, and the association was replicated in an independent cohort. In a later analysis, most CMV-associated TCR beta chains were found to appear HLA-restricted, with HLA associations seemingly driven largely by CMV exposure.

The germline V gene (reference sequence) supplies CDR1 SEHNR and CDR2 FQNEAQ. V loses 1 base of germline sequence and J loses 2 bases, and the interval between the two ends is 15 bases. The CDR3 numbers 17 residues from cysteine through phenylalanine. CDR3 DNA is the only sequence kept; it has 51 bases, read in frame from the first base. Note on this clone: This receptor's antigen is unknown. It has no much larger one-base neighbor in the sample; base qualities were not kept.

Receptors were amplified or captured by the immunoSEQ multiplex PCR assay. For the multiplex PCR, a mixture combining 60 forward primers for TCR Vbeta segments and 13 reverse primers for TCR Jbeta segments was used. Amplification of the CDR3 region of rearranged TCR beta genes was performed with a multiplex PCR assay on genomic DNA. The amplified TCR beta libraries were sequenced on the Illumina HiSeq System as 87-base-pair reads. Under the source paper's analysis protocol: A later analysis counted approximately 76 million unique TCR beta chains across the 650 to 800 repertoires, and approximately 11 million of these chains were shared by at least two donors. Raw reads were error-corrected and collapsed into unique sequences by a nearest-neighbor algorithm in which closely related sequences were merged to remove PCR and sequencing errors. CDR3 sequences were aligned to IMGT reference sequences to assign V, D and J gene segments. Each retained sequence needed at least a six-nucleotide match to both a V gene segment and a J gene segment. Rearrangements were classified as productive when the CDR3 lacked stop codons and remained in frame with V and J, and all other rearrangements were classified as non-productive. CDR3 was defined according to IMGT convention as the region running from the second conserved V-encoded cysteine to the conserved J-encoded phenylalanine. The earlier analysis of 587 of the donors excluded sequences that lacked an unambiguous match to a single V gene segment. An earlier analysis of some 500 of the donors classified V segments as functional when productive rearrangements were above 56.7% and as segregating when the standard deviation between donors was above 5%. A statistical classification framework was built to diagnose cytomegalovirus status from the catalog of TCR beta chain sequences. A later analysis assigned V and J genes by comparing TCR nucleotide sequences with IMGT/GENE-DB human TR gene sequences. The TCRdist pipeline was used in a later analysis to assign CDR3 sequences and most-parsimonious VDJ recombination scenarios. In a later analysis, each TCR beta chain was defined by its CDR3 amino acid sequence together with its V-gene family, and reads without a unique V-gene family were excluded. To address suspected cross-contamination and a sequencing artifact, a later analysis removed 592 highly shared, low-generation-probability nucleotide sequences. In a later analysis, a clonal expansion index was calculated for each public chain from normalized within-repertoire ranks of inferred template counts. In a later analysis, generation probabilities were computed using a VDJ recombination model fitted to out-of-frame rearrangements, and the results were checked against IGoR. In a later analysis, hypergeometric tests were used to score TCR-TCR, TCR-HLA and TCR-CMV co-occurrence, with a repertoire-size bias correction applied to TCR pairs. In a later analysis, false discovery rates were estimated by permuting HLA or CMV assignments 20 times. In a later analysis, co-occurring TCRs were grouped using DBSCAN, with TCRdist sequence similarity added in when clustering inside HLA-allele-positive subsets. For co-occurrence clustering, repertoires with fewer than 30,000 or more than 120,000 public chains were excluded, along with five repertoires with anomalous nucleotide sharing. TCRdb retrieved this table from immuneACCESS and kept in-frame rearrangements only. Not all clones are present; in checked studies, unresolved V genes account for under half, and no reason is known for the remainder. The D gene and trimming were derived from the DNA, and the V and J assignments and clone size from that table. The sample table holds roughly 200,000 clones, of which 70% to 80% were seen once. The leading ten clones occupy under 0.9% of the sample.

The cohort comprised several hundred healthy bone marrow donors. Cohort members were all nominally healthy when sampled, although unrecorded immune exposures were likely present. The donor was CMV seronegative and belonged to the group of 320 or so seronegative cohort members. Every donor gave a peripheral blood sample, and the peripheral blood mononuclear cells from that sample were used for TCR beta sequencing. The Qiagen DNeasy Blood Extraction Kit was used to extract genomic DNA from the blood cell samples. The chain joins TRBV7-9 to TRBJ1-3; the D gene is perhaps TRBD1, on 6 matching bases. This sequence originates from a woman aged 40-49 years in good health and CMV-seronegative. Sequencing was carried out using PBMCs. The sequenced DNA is TGTGCCAGCAGCTTAGGGAGTTTCAGGGGAACTGGAAACACCATATATTTT. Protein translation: CASSLGSFRGTGNTIYF. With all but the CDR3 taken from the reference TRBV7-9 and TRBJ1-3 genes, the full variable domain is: DTGVSQNPRHKITKRGQNVTFRCDPISEHNRLYWYRQTLGQGPEFLTYFQNEAQLEKSRLLSDRFSAERPKGSFSTLEIQRTEQGDSAMYLCASSLGSFRGTGNTIYFGEGSWLTVV.